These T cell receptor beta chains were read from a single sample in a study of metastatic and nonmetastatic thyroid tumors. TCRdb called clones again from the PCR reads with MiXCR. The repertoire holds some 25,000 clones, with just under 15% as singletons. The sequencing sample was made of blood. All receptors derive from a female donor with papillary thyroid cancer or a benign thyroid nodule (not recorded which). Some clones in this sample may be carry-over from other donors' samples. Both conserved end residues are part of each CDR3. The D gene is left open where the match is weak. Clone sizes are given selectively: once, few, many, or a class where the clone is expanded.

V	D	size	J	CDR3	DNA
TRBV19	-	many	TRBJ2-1	CASTRGNNEQFF	TGTGCCAGTACGAGGGGAAACAATGAGCAGTTCTTC
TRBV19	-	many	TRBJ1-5	CASSIDPTGAGNQPQHF	TGTGCCAGTAGTATAGACCCGACAGGAGCGGGCAATCAGCCCCAGCATTTT
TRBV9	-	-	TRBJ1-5	CASSVGEGIWQPQHF	TGTGCCAGCAGCGTAGGGGAAGGGATATGGCAGCCCCAGCATTTT
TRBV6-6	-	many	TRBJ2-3	CASSPNLLAPSTDTQYF	TGTGCCAGCAGTCCTAACCTGCTAGCGCCCAGCACAGATACGCAGTATTTT
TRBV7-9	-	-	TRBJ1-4	CASSQDSLNEKLFF	TGTGCCAGCAGCCAGGACAGTCTAAATGAAAAACTGTTTTTT
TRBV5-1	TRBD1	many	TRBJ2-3	CASSLVTGGTDTQYF	TGCGCCAGCAGCTTGGTGACAGGGGGCACAGATACGCAGTATTTT
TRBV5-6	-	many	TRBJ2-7	CASSLFPYEQYF	TGTGCCAGCAGTTTGTTCCCCTACGAGCAGTACTTC
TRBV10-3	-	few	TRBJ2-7	CVISESAATDQYF	TGTGTCATCAGTGAGTCAGCGGCCACCGATCAGTACTTC
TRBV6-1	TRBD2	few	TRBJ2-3	CASHPGTSGTTF	TGTGCCAGCCATCCCGGGACGTCCGGGACTACTTTT
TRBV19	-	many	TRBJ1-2	CASSRHENYGYTF	TGTGCCAGTAGTAGGCACGAAAACTATGGCTACACCTTC
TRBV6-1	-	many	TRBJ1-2	CASSQRGGLGYGYTF	TGTGCCAGCAGCCAAAGGGGGGGACTTGGGTATGGCTACACCTTC
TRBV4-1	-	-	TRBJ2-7	CASSQDPGISYEQYF	TGCGCCAGCAGCCAAGACCCCGGGATCTCCTACGAGCAGTACTTC
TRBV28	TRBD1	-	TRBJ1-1	CARCSAGTANTEAFF	TGTGCCAGGTGTTCCGCCGGGACAGCTAACACTGAAGCTTTCTTT
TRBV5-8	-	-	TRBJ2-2	CASSLGGRSPGSCFF	-
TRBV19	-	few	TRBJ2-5	CASSRAHQETQYF	TGTGCCAGTAGTCGGGCGCATCAAGAGACCCAGTACTTC
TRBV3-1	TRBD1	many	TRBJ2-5	CASRLGVGGIGETQYF	TGTGCCAGCAGACTAGGGGTAGGGGGCATCGGAGAGACCCAGTACTTC
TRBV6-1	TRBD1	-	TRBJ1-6	CASSGGQGFYTSPLHF	TGTGCCAGCAGTGGGGGACAGGGATTTTATACGTCACCCCTCCACTTT
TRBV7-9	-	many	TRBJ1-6	CASRGDRSPLHF	TGTGCCAGCAGAGGGGATCGCTCACCCCTCCACTTT
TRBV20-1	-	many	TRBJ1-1	CSARDTGTEAFF	TGCAGTGCTAGAGACACGGGGACTGAAGCTTTCTTT
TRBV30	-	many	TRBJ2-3	CACITSEEDTQYF	TGTGCCTGTATTACTAGTGAGGAAGATACGCAGTATTTT
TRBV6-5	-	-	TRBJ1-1	CASSYTPGGVTEAFF	TGTGCCAGCAGTTATACTCCGGGTGGGGTCACTGAAGCTTTCTTT
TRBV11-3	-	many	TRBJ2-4	CASSSPPGDIVLGKNIQYF	TGTGCCAGCAGCTCACCCCCCGGGGACATCGTATTAGGCAAAAACATTCAGTACTTC
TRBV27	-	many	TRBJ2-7	CASSPSGYEQYF	TGTGCCAGCAGCCCCAGTGGTTACGAGCAGTACTTC
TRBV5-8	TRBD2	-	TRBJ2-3	CASSFRAGGRIKGTDTQYF	TGTGCCAGCAGCTTTAGGGCAGGCGGGAGGATCAAGGGCACAGATACGCAGTATTTT
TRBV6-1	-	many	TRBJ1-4	CASSSVLGGGELKLFF	TGTGCCAGCAGTTCCGTCCTTGGGGGAGGGGAGTTAAAACTGTTTTTT
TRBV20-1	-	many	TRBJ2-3	CSARDKLRDTQYF	TGCAGTGCTAGAGATAAGCTCAGAGATACGCAGTATTTT
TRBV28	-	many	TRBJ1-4	CASSLTGYNEKLFF	TGTGCCAGCAGTCTTACAGGTTATAATGAAAAACTGTTTTTT
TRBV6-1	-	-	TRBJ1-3	CASTSERQGNTIYF	TGTGCCAGCACCTCTGAAAGACAAGGGAACACCATATATTTT
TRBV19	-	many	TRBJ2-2	CASTKGVRAGELFF	TGTGCCAGTACGAAGGGGGTGAGGGCCGGGGAGCTGTTTTTT
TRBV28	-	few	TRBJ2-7	CASSNKSPRRSYEHYF	TGTGCCAGCAGTAATAAGTCGCCCCGTCGGTCTTACGAGCATTACTTC
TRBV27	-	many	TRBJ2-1	CASSARTGPNSEQFF	TGTGCCAGCAGTGCTCGTACTGGTCCCAATTCGGAGCAGTTCTTC
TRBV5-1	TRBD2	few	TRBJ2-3	CASSLIVRESKDTQYF	TGTGCCAGCAGCTTGATCGTGCGGGAGTCGAAAGATACGCAGTATTTT
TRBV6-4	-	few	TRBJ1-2	CASSYSAWGNYGYTF	TGTGCCAGCAGTTACTCCGCTTGGGGGAACTATGGCTACACCTTC
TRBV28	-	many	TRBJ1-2	CASSPGTENGYTF	TGTGCCAGCAGTCCCGGGACGGAAAATGGCTACACCTTC
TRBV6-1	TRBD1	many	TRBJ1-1	CATRDRAFGGAFF	TGTGCCACCCGGGACAGGGCGTTCGGTGGGGCTTTCTTT
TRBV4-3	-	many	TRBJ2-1	CASSPGTSYNEQFF	TGCGCCAGCAGCCCAGGGACTTCCTACAATGAGCAGTTCTTC
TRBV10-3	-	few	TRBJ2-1	CAISVSGGKGEQFF	TGTGCCATCAGCGTCTCCGGGGGAAAGGGGGAGCAGTTCTTC
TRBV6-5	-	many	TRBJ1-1	CASSYSTGGTEAFF	TGTGCCAGCAGTTACTCGACTGGGGGGACTGAAGCTTTCTTT
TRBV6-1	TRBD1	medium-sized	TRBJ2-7	CASSSHPQGSSYEQYF	TGTGCCAGCAGTTCCCACCCACAGGGGAGCTCCTACGAGCAGTACTTC
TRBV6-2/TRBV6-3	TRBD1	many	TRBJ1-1	CASSWTGLEAFF	TGTGCCAGCAGTTGGACAGGGCTTGAAGCTTTCTTT
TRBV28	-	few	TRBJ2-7	CASSFLDSYEQYF	TGTGCCAGCAGTTTCTTGGACTCCTACGAGCAGTACTTC
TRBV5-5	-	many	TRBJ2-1	CASSLAGHEQFF	TGTGCCAGCAGCTTGGCGGGGCATGAGCAGTTCTTC
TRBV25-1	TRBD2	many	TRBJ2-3	CASREPGLAGAHTQYF	TGTGCCAGCAGGGAGCCCGGACTAGCGGGAGCACATACGCAGTATTTT
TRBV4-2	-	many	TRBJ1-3	CASSPDEGYSGNTIYF	TGTGCCAGCAGCCCAGACGAGGGTTACTCTGGAAACACCATATATTTT
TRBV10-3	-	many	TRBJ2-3	CAISVAGTTSTDTQYF	TGTGCCATCAGTGTCGCAGGGACCACTAGCACAGATACGCAGTATTTT
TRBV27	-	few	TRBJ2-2	CAISLSGAGELFF	TGTGCCATCAGTTTATCGGGAGCCGGGGAGCTGTTTTTT
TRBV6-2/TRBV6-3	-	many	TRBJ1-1	CASSYGKGTITEAFF	TGTGCCAGCAGTTACGGTAAAGGAACCATCACTGAAGCTTTCTTT